This TCR beta chain is from a study of immune evolution from preneoplasia to lung adenocarcinoma. Patient tissue came from resections in Japan or China, 2014–2017. Each case's diagnosis was confirmed by two pathologists on H&E. V lost 0 bases and J lost 1, with 6 bases in between. Looked up from germline, CDR1 is MNHEY and CDR2 is SVGAGI. The CDR3 has 14 amino acids. Whole-study findings and limits: Top clone frequencies peaked in normal lung, apparently declining through invasive adenocarcinoma. Later-stage lesions appeared to have more T cells, more diversity, less clonality.

As concerns this clone: What it binds is unknown.

Sequencing was performed with immunoSEQ multiplex PCR; in TCRdb, only in-frame clones are kept and a portion is missing. The sample shows 8,000 to 9,500 clones, roughly 82% of them seen only once. This TCR came from a person aged 65 to 85 with lung adenocarcinoma. The chain recombines TRBV6-5 with TRBJ1-1; D unclear. Sequencing was performed on FFPE minimally invasive lung adenocarcinoma tissue. The CDR3 coding sequence is TGTGCCAGCAGTTACTCGTTCTCGAACACTGAAGCTTTCTTT. Its translation: CASSYSFSNTEAFF.